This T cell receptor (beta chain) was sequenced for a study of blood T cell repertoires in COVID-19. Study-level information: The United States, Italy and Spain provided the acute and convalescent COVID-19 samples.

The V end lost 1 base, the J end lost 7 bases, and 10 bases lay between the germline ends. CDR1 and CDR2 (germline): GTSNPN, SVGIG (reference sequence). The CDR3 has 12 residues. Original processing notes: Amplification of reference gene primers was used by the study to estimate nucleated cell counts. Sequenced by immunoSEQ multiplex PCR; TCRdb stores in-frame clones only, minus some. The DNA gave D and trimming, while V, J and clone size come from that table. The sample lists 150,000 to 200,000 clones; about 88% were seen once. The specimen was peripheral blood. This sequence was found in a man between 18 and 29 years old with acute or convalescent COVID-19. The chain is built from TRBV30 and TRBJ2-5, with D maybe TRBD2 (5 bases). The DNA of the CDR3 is TGTGCCTGGAGTGGGGCGGGTACGACCCAGTACTTC. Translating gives CAWSGAGTTQYF.